Listed here are 21 T cell receptor beta chains from one sample, sequenced in a study of shared clonotypes between healthy human individuals. Using immunoSEQ multiplex PCR, the repertoire was profiled, and TCRdb retains in-frame clones only, with some absent. Among 190,000 or so clones listed, about 66% were seen once. The sequencing input was memory CD4+ T cells sorted from blood. Subset denoted: CD45RA-negative fraction. These TCRs come from a man aged 25-45 years in good health.

The chain joins TRBV19 to TRBJ2-2; D possibly corresponds to TRBD2 (6 bases). The CDR3 sequence is 15 residues long. Trimming stripped 8 bases from V and 5 bases from J, with 18 bases between. Germline V CDR1 and CDR2: LNHDA, SQIVND (reference sequence). CDR3 nucleotides: TGTGCCAGTGGTCGGACTACCGAATGGACCGGGGAGCTGTTTTTT. It yields the protein CASGRTTEWTGELFF.

As for this clone: The sample holds other DNA sequences that translate to the same CDR3. This chain connects TRBV18 to TRBJ2-5; 7 bases fit TRBD2. This CDR3 contains 14 residues. V lost 3 bases to trimming and J lost 1 base; unmatched junction nucleotides: 2. The germline V gene has CDR1 KGHSH and CDR2 LQKENI. The CDR3 DNA sequence: TGTGCCAGCTCACCCCCTAGCGGCCAAGAGACCCAGTACTTC. It codes for CASSPPSGQETQYF.

V usage is TRBV28 and J usage is TRBJ2-7; D gene unclear. The CDR3 totals 14 residues. V lost 4 bases and J 6 bases, leaving 16 bases between the germline ends. The germline CDR1 and CDR2 sequences are MDHEN and SYDVKM. CDR3 DNA: TGTGCCAGCAGTTATATGGGAAAAGGTGGCGAGCAGTACTTC. Amino acid sequence: CASSYMGKGGEQYF.

The rearrangement joins TRBV28 to TRBJ1-5, with 9 bases that match TRBD1. The CDR3 is 15 amino acids. The germline gives CDR1 MDHEN, CDR2 SYDVKM. With 7 bases clipped from V and 2 bases from J, the junction kept 6 bases outside the gene matches. The CDR3 coding sequence is TGTGCCAGCAACCCACAGGGGGCCGGCAATCAGCCCCAGCATTTT. This codes for CASNPQGAGNQPQHF.

The gene calls are TRBV29-1 and TRBJ2-1; 8 bases align to TRBD2. This CDR3 region has 13 residues. V was clipped by 4 bases and J by 4 bases; unmatched bases: 3. In germline, CDR1 is SQVTM, CDR2 ANQGSEA. CDR3 nucleotides: TGCAGCGTTGTCGGGGGGGATTACAATGAGCAGTTCTTC. Translation gives CSVVGGDYNEQFF.

This clone was counted only a few times. J is TRBJ2-1 and V is TRBV29-1, with D unresolved. The germline CDR1 and CDR2 sequences are SQVTM and ANQGSEA. The ends were cut back, 7 bases at V and 7 bases at J, with 11 bases in the middle. The CDR3 is 11 residues long. CDR3 loop: CSAAIANEQFF. CDR3 DNA: TGCAGCGCGGCTATCGCTAATGAGCAGTTCTTC.

The genes are TRBV11-2 and TRBJ2-5, with 7 bases lining up with TRBD1. V trimming: 5 bases; J trimming: 0 bases; junction bases outside the gene matches: 3. The CDR3 contains 14 residues. CDR1 is SGHAT and CDR2 is FQNNGV in the germline V gene. DNA for the CDR3: TGTGCCAGCAGCCCGACAGGGAACCAAGAGACCCAGTACTTC. Residues: CASSPTGNQETQYF.

This clone came up once. The chain recombines TRBV7-6 with TRBJ2-1; TRBD2 aligns across 9 bases. The germline gives CDR1 SGHVS, CDR2 FNYEAQ. J gave up 9 bases and V 5 bases, and 8 bases lay outside the gene matches. The CDR3 has 14 amino acids. The CDR3 loop is CASSTPGLAAEQFF. The CDR3 DNA reads as TGTGCCAGCAGCACACCGGGACTAGCTGCTGAGCAGTTCTTC.

The chain uses TRBV5-1 and TRBJ2-7, with 9 bases that match TRBD1. V dropped 7 bases and J dropped 4; count of bases not matched to a gene: 3. This CDR3 is 12 amino acids long. The germline CDR1 and CDR2 sequences are SGHRS and YFSETQ. As DNA, the CDR3 is TGCGCCAGCTCGGGACAGGGTTACGAGCAGTACTTC. Translating it yields CASSGQGYEQYF.

This chain links TRBV18 with TRBJ2-2; 7 positions match TRBD1. Germline assignment: CDR1 KGHSH and CDR2 LQKENI. V was clipped by 3 bases and J by 6 bases; unmatched bases: 4. This CDR3 spans 14 amino acids. DNA of the CDR3: TGTGCCAGCTCACCTTTACAGGGGTCCGGGGAGCTGTTTTTT. Protein: CASSPLQGSGELFF. Based on the CDR3 plus reference TRBV18 and TRBJ2-2, the full variable domain is NAGVMQNPRHLVRRRGQEARLRCSPMKGHSHVYWYRQLPEEGLKFMVYLQKENIIDESGMPKERFSAEFPKEGPSILRIQQVVRGDSAAYFCASSPLQGSGELFFGEGSRLTVL.

The chain couples TRBV2 to TRBJ2-3, with D hard to call. The V gene lost 6 bases and the J gene lost 2 bases, with 12 bases spanning the gap. Germline-derived CDR1 and CDR2 are SNHLY and FYNNEI. CDR3 length equals 14 residues. The CDR3, as DNA: TGTGCCAGCAGACAGACTGAACTCACAGATACGCAGTATTTT. Translation: CASRQTELTDTQYF.

V gene TRBV5-1 combines with J gene TRBJ2-4; TRBD2 matches 10 bases. Germline CDR1 and CDR2: SGHRS and YFSETQ. Trimming cost V 4 bases and J 7 bases; bases outside gene matches: 5. The length of the CDR3 is 14 residues. The DNA for the CDR3 is TGCGCCAGCAGCCCAGCGGGAGGGCCGAACATTCAGTACTTC. It specifies CASSPAGGPNIQYF.

The chain recombines TRBV7-9 with TRBJ1-2; no definite D call. This CDR3 contains 13 residues. Germline V lookup: CDR1 SEHNR, CDR2 FQNEAQ (reference sequence). V lost 5 bases to trimming and J lost 4 bases, with 11 bases between them. The CDR3 loop is CASSPGATYGYTF. The DNA of the CDR3 is TGTGCCAGCAGCCCAGGCGCTACCTATGGCTACACCTTC.

The chain uses TRBV6-5 and TRBJ1-2; D is ambiguous. CDR1 and CDR2 (germline): MNHEY, SVGAGI. CDR3 length equals 11 residues. The V end was cut by 7 bases, the J end by 4 bases, with 7 bases between. For the CDR3, the DNA is TGTGCCAGCACAGACGGCTATGGCTACACCTTC. Amino acid sequence: CASTDGYGYTF.

The rearrangement joins TRBV9 to TRBJ2-3, with D hard to call. The CDR3 is 15 residues long. Germline V gives CDR1 SGDLS, CDR2 YYNGEE. V shed 2 bases and J shed 2 bases, with 12 bases lying between them. The CDR3 sequence is CASSVIPSSTDTQYF. Written as DNA, the CDR3 is TGTGCCAGCAGCGTTATTCCCTCCTCCACAGATACGCAGTATTTT.

This clone appeared a single time. The chain combines TRBV28 with TRBJ2-7; TRBD1 matches 10 bases. There are 15 residues in the CDR3. V was pared by 6 bases and J by 6 bases, with 11 bases of the junction left unmatched. The germline gives CDR1 MDHEN, CDR2 SYDVKM. The chain's CDR3 is CASRTPGQGRPEQYF. The CDR3 nucleotides are TGTGCCAGCAGAACCCCGGGACAGGGGCGTCCCGAGCAGTACTTC.

The chain carries TRBV5-4 and TRBJ2-6; D remains unclear. Trimming left V 0 bases short and J 0 bases short, with 10 bases between. Germline lookup yields CDR1 SGHNT and CDR2 YYREEE (reference sequence). The CDR3 is made up of 17 amino acids. The CDR3 sequence: CASSLGVSISGANVLTF. CDR3 DNA: TGTGCCAGCAGCTTGGGGGTTAGCATCTCTGGGGCCAACGTCCTGACTTTC.

The chain couples TRBV2 to TRBJ1-4; TRBD1 is a possible D gene (5 bases). CDR1 SNHLY and CDR2 FYNNEI come from the germline V gene. CDR3 length: 13 amino acids. V lost 9 bases and J lost 4, with 12 bases in between. The CDR3 DNA reads TGTGCCAGTACCCGGGACCTTAATGAAAAACTGTTTTTT. Translation: CASTRDLNEKLFF.

V gene TRBV9 combines with J gene TRBJ1-2; D is possibly TRBD1 (6 bases). Trimming removed 0 bases from V and 8 bases from J, with 20 bases in between. The CDR3 is 16 residues long. CDR1 SGDLS and CDR2 YYNGEE come from the germline V gene. CDR3 sequence: CASSVAPLAGASGYTF. The DNA of the CDR3 is TGTGCCAGCAGCGTAGCGCCTCTCGCGGGGGCGAGCGGCTACACCTTC.

V and J are TRBV5-4 and TRBJ2-1; 14 bases are shared with TRBD2. Germline-derived CDR1 and CDR2 are SGHNT and YYREEE (reference sequence). This CDR3 has 15 amino acids. With 5 bases clipped from V and 9 bases from J, the junction kept 7 bases outside the gene matches. The CDR3 protein is CASRSGLAGVGEQFF. The CDR3 nucleotides are TGTGCCAGCAGGTCGGGACTAGCGGGAGTAGGTGAGCAGTTCTTC.

The chain carries TRBV30 and TRBJ2-5, with TRBD1 as a possible D gene (6 bases). CDR3 length: 14 residues. V gave up 5 bases and J gave up 1 base, with 14 bases separating them. Germline V gene lookup returns CDR1 GTSNPN and CDR2 SVGIG (reference sequence). This chain's CDR3 is CAWPRQDFQETQYF. In DNA, the CDR3 is TGTGCCTGGCCTCGACAGGATTTCCAAGAGACCCAGTACTTC.